This T cell receptor beta chain was sequenced for a study of blood T cell repertoires in COVID-19. About the research overall: Sites across the United States, Italy and Spain contributed samples from acute and convalescent COVID-19. The analysed material was cDNA or gDNA that came from T cells, B-cell-depleted T cells, or PBMCs.

In the authors' workflow: Nucleated cell counts were estimated from reference gene primer amplification. Some clones are missing from TCRdb's copy, which holds only in-frame ones; the method was immunoSEQ multiplex PCR. V and J calls and clone size come straight from that table; D and trimming were deduced from the DNA. The table shows roughly 77,000 clones, with around 90% occurring only once. Germline assignment: CDR1 MNHEY and CDR2 SVGAGI. The junction had 7 bases not matched to a gene; V was cut back by 7 bases and J by 3 bases. The CDR3 has 14 amino acids. The source of this sequence is a human donor in a cohort sampled during active COVID-19. The specimen was peripheral blood. The V and J genes are TRBV6-5 and TRBJ2-7, with TRBD2 matching over 9 bases. CDR3: CASKSSGSHYEQYF. The CDR3 DNA reads as TGTGCCAGCAAAAGTAGCGGGAGTCACTACGAGCAGTACTTC.